These T cell receptor beta chains were read from a single sample in a study of CD8 T cells in Susac syndrome. One entry per CDR3 protein results from TCRdb running MiXCR on the immunoSEQ multiplex PCR reads. The sample consists of 92,000 or so distinct CDR3 sequences, 96% of them appearing once. Material: CD8+ T cells from PBMCs. Receptors were obtained from a human donor with Susac syndrome. Each CDR3 is given with its conserved first and last residue. Fields, in order: V gene, D gene, clone size, J gene, CDR3 protein, CDR3 DNA. The D gene is left open where the match is weak. Clone size is stated in some rows and not others, as once, few, many or a class when expanded.

TRBV9	NA	NA	TRBJ2-1	CASSVAPPLGNEQFF	TGTGCCAGCAGCGTAGCCCCCCCCTTGGGAAATGAGCAGTTCTTC
TRBV15	NA	NA	TRBJ1-1	CATSRDALWNTEAFF	TGTGCCACCAGCAGAGATGCACTGTGGAACACTGAAGCTTTCTTT
TRBV7-2	TRBD2	NA	TRBJ2-5	CASSSELAGGTTGETQYF	TGTGCCAGCAGCTCCGAGCTAGCGGGGGGGACGACGGGAGAGACCCAGTACTTC
TRBV5-1	TRBD1	NA	TRBJ1-2	CASSTGQGKVEGYTF	TGCGCCAGCAGCACGGGACAGGGCAAAGTAGAAGGCTACACCTTC
TRBV9	NA	NA	TRBJ2-7	CASSTGPTQAYEQYF	TGTGCCAGCAGCACGGGACCGACCCAGGCCTACGAGCAGTACTTC
TRBV12-3/TRBV12-4	NA	NA	TRBJ2-5	CASSFLGGTETQYF	TGTGCCAGCAGTTTTTTAGGTGGTACTGAGACCCAGTACTTC
TRBV5-1	NA	NA	TRBJ2-7	CASSSKEGQSYEQYF	TGCGCCAGCAGCTCGAAAGAAGGGCAGTCCTACGAGCAGTACTTC
TRBV6-1	NA	once	TRBJ1-2	CASTPGTLTTANYGYTF	TGTGCCAGCACACCCGGGACACTAACTACAGCTAACTATGGCTACACCTTC
TRBV29-1	TRBD1	NA	TRBJ2-7	CSVAGTGIYEQYF	TGCAGCGTTGCAGGGACAGGGATCTACGAGCAGTACTTC
TRBV11-2	TRBD1	NA	TRBJ2-7	CASSLLRGPTYEQYF	TGTGCCAGCAGCTTATTAAGGGGGCCCACCTACGAGCAGTACTTC
TRBV18	TRBD1	NA	TRBJ1-5	CASGGTGGLQPQHF	TGTGCCAGCGGCGGGACAGGGGGCCTTCAGCCCCAGCATTTT
TRBV6-1	TRBD2	NA	TRBJ2-3	CASSPTSGTSPTDTQYF	TGTGCCAGCAGCCCAACTTCCGGGACTAGCCCCACAGATACGCAGTATTTT
TRBV4-2	NA	NA	TRBJ2-2	CASSQDGKREMSTGELFF	TGTGCCAGCAGCCAAGACGGGAAGAGGGAGATGTCGACCGGGGAGCTGTTTTTT
TRBV23-1	NA	NA	TRBJ1-4	CASNWDIPNEKLFF	TGCGCCAGCAATTGGGACATCCCAAATGAAAAACTGTTTTTT
TRBV7-2	TRBD1	NA	TRBJ1-1	CASSLVSLVRDRDEAFF	TGTGCCAGCAGCTTAGTTTCCCTCGTCAGGGACAGGGATGAAGCTTTCTTT
TRBV5-1	NA	NA	TRBJ1-1	CASSSIGPSEAFF	TGCGCCAGCAGCTCTATTGGCCCTTCTGAAGCTTTCTTT
TRBV12-3/TRBV12-4	NA	NA	TRBJ2-1	CASSFGGNEQFF	TGTGCCAGCAGTTTTGGAGGGAATGAGCAGTTCTTC
TRBV6-5	NA	once	TRBJ1-1	CASSYSRYDSEAFF	TGTGCCAGCAGTTACTCGAGATACGACAGTGAAGCTTTCTTT
TRBV12-3/TRBV12-4	NA	NA	TRBJ2-7	CASTVGRGQYEQYF	TGTGCCAGCACCGTTGGCAGGGGTCAGTACGAGCAGTACTTC
TRBV6-2/TRBV6-3	NA	NA	TRBJ2-2	CASRDLNTGELFF	TGTGCCAGCCGGGACTTAAACACCGGGGAGCTGTTTTTT
TRBV27	TRBD1	NA	TRBJ2-7	CASRRGTGGNEQYF	TGTGCCAGCAGACGAGGGACAGGGGGCAACGAGCAGTACTTC
TRBV20-1	NA	NA	TRBJ1-1	CSAPRAGGRREAFF	TGCAGTGCTCCTAGAGCCGGGGGAAGGAGGGAAGCTTTCTTT
TRBV6-2/TRBV6-3	NA	NA	TRBJ1-5	CASSYSESSNQPQHF	TGTGCCAGCAGTTACTCGGAATCTAGCAATCAGCCCCAGCATTTT
TRBV7-2	TRBD2	NA	TRBJ2-3	CASSSREGLPGTDTQYF	TGTGCCAGCAGCTCCCGGGAGGGACTCCCAGGCACAGATACGCAGTATTTT
TRBV4-2	NA	NA	TRBJ2-2	CASSLPGQGITGELFF	TGTGCCAGCAGCCTCCCTGGGCAGGGGATCACCGGGGAGCTGTTTTTT
TRBV4-3	NA	once	TRBJ2-5	CASSYTLDTQETQYF	TGCGCCAGCAGCTATACACTGGACACCCAAGAGACCCAGTACTTC
TRBV6-5	NA	NA	TRBJ1-1	CASSWGHLTMNTEAFF	TGTGCCAGCAGTTGGGGCCACCTTACCATGAACACTGAAGCTTTCTTT
TRBV12-3/TRBV12-4	TRBD1	NA	TRBJ2-5	CASSSARGIQETQYF	TGTGCCAGCAGTTCAGCCAGGGGGATCCAAGAGACCCAGTACTTC
TRBV3-1	NA	NA	TRBJ1-5	CASSQDSGSDQPQHF	TGTGCCAGCAGCCAAGACTCGGGAAGTGATCAGCCCCAGCATTTT
TRBV4-3	NA	NA	TRBJ2-2	CASSLLHLRGNTGELFF	TGCGCCAGCAGCCTCCTCCATCTAAGAGGAAACACCGGGGAGCTGTTTTTT
TRBV7-2	NA	NA	TRBJ2-5	CASSLDNRAQETQYF	TGTGCCAGCAGCTTAGACAACAGGGCCCAAGAGACCCAGTACTTC
TRBV6-2/TRBV6-3	TRBD1	NA	TRBJ2-1	CASSYARDRDLVSSYNEQFF	TGTGCCAGCAGTTACGCCCGGGACAGGGATCTCGTTAGCTCCTACAATGAGCAGTTCTTC
TRBV18	TRBD2	NA	TRBJ2-3	CASSPRTSGVETDTQYF	TGTGCCAGCTCACCCCGGACTAGCGGGGTTGAAACAGATACGCAGTATTTT
TRBV5-4	NA	once	TRBJ2-5	CASSPAGVKAETQYF	TGTGCCAGCAGCCCAGCCGGGGTTAAGGCTGAGACCCAGTACTTC
TRBV20-1	TRBD1	NA	TRBJ1-1	CSAREGFGQAREAFF	TGCAGTGCTAGAGAGGGATTCGGACAGGCGCGGGAAGCTTTCTTT
TRBV7-9	NA	NA	TRBJ1-2	CASSLEENYGYTF	TGTGCCAGCAGCTTAGAGGAGAACTATGGCTACACCTTC
TRBV4-2	NA	once	TRBJ1-1	CASSPTSTGNTEAFF	TGTGCCAGCAGCCCCACCTCGACAGGGAACACTGAAGCTTTCTTT
TRBV7-9	TRBD2	NA	TRBJ2-5	CASSETLAGGKTQYF	TGTGCCAGCAGCGAGACGCTAGCGGGGGGGAAGACCCAGTACTTC
TRBV7-8	TRBD2	NA	TRBJ2-7	CASSFSGGLYEQYF	TGTGCCAGCAGCTTTAGCGGGGGGCTCTACGAGCAGTACTTC
TRBV7-9	NA	NA	TRBJ1-6	CASSLARGRRNSPLHF	TGTGCCAGCAGCTTAGCCCGGGGGCGAAGGAATTCACCCCTCCACTTT
TRBV9	NA	once	TRBJ1-1	CASSYQVGTEAFF	TGTGCCAGCAGCTACCAGGTGGGCACTGAAGCTTTCTTT
TRBV7-9	NA	NA	TRBJ2-7	CASSGLTGRFLREQYF	TGTGCCAGCAGCGGCCTGACAGGGAGGTTTCTAAGGGAGCAGTACTTC
TRBV21-1	NA	NA	TRBJ2-2	CASRNEGRNSTGELFF	TGTGCCAGCAGAAATGAGGGGAGGAATAGCACCGGGGAGCTGTTTTTT
TRBV27	TRBD1	NA	TRBJ1-6	CASSPVTGANSPLHF	TGTGCCAGCAGTCCTGTGACAGGGGCTAATTCACCCCTCCACTTT
TRBV29-1	TRBD1	once	TRBJ1-2	CSVTGMDYGYTF	TGCAGCGTGACAGGGATGGACTATGGCTACACCTTC
TRBV20-1	TRBD1	NA	TRBJ1-6	CSAREGGQGPNSPLHF	TGCAGTGCTAGAGAGGGCGGACAGGGTCCTAATTCACCCCTCCACTTT
TRBV20-1	NA	NA	TRBJ1-4	CSARDRDLERRKLFF	TGCAGTGCTAGAGACAGGGACCTGGAGCGTAGAAAACTGTTTTTT
TRBV7-8	TRBD1	NA	TRBJ2-5	CASSSRGQGAGETQYF	TGTGCCAGCAGCTCCCGGGGACAGGGGGCGGGAGAGACCCAGTACTTC
TRBV28	NA	NA	TRBJ1-5	CASKEFGQPQHF	TGTGCCAGCAAAGAGTTTGGTCAGCCCCAGCATTTT